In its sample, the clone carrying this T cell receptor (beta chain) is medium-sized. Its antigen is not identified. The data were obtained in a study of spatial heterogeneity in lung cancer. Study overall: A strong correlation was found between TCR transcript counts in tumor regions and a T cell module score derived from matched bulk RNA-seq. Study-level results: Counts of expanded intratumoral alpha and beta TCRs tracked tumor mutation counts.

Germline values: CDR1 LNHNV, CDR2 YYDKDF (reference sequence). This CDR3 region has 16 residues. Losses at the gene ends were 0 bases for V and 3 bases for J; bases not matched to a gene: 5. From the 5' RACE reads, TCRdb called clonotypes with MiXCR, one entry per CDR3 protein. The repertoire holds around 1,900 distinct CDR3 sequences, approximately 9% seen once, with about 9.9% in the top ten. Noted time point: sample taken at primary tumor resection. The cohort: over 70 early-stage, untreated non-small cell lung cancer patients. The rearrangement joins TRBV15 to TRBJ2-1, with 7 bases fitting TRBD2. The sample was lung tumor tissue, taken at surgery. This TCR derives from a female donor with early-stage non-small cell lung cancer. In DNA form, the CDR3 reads TGTGCCACCAGCAGAGATCGCGGCGGGGGCTACAATGAGCAGTTCTTC. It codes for CATSRDRGGGYNEQFF.